These 26 T cell receptor beta chains share one sample of origin, sequenced in a study of control samples from healthy donors and cancer patients. Sequencing was performed with immunoSEQ multiplex PCR; in TCRdb, only in-frame clones are kept and a portion is missing. The sample has approximately 150,000 clones, 93% seen once; the top ten hold around 5.4%. What was sequenced was blood. These receptors originate from a man between 18 and 35 years old in good health.

CDR3 coding DNA: TGTGCCAGTAGTATTTCCCCTTCTACCGGGACTATCCCTCCCCATTACAATGAGCAGTTCTTC. Its protein is CASSISPSTGTIPPHYNEQFF. The chain joins TRBV19 to TRBJ2-1, with 7 bases matching TRBD2. The CDR3 is made up of 21 amino acids. V gave up 3 bases and J gave up 4 bases; unmatched junction bases: 24. CDR1 is LNHDA and CDR2 is SQIVND in the germline V gene (reference sequence).

CDR3 bases: TGTGCCAGCAGCTTAGTAACTGTAGTTTTTGAGCAGTTCTTC. Protein sequence: CASSLVTVVFEQFF. The chain uses TRBV7-2 and TRBJ2-1; no clear D. Germline V gene data show CDR1 as SGHTA and CDR2 as FQGNSA. This CDR3 comprises 14 residues. V was trimmed by 1 base and J by 9 bases, leaving 13 bases between them.

The rearrangement joins TRBV7-6 to TRBJ1-6; D ambiguous. V was shortened by 1 base and J by 9 bases, with 22 bases between the two germline ends. CDR3 length: 18 residues. Germline CDR1 SGHVS, CDR2 FNYEAQ. The CDR3 loop reads CASSLDAEKSVLGSPLHF. CDR3 DNA sequence: TGTGCCAGCAGCTTAGATGCGGAAAAATCGGTACTAGGTTCACCCCTCCACTTT. Full variable domain (outside the CDR3, taken from reference TRBV7-6 and TRBJ1-6): GAGVSQSPRYKVTKRGQDVALRCDPISGHVSLYWYRQALGQGPEFLTYFNYEAQQDKSGLPNDRFSAERPEGSISTLTIQRTEQRDSAMYRCASSLDAEKSVLGSPLHFGNGTRLTVT.

The chain has TRBV6-5 and TRBJ1-6; D remains ambiguous. Trimming pared 5 bases from V and 8 bases from J, leaving 7 bases between. The germline V gene encodes CDR1 MNHEY and CDR2 SVGAGI. The CDR3 runs to 12 residues. The CDR3 region has the DNA TGTGCCAGCAGTCGCGGACATTCACCCCTCCACTTT. Its translation is CASSRGHSPLHF.

J is TRBJ2-1 and V is TRBV4-2, with a weak D call TRBD2 (5 bases). Deletions cut 1 base from V and 2 bases from J, with 12 bases between. The germline CDR1 and CDR2 sequences are LGHNA and YNFKEQ. This CDR3 is built from 16 residues. CDR3 amino acids: CASSQVGGPTYNEQFF. The CDR3 coding sequence is TGTGCCAGCAGCCAAGTCGGCGGGCCCACCTACAATGAGCAGTTCTTC.

This chain joins TRBV27 and TRBJ2-7; D call uncertain. V was trimmed by 3 bases and J by 5 bases, leaving 14 bases between them. CDR3 length: 14 amino acids. CDR1 and CDR2 (germline): MNHEY, SMNVEV (reference sequence). The CDR3 is CASSFGPRANEQYF. The CDR3 region has the DNA TGTGCCAGCAGTTTTGGCCCAAGGGCGAACGAGCAGTACTTC.

V gene TRBV7-9 combines with J gene TRBJ2-5; 8 bases agree with TRBD1. CDR3 length equals 16 residues. J was trimmed by 0 bases and V by 4 bases; bases with no gene match: 7. Germline CDR1 is SEHNR and CDR2 is FQNEAQ (reference sequence). The CDR3, as DNA: TGTGCCAGCAGCTCTGGGGCGGACAGGGACCAAGAGACCCAGTACTTC. As protein: CASSSGADRDQETQYF.

A remark on this clone: At one end the junction does not follow the germline gene, possibly because of a read error. The V call is TRBV7-7, the J call TRBJ2-5; the D gene could be TRBD1 or TRBD2 (5 bases each). Germline CDR1 is SSHAT and CDR2 is FNYEAQ (reference sequence). The CDR3 loop spans 15 amino acids. The chain's CDR3 is CASSLESGAGETQYF. CDR3 DNA sequence: TGTGCTAGCAGCTTAGAATCCGGGGCGGGCGAGACCCAGTACTTC.

V and J are TRBV13 and TRBJ1-4; D gene ambiguous. V was trimmed by 1 base and J by 7 bases, leaving 10 bases between them. The CDR3 is 14 residues long. Per germline, CDR1 PRHDT and CDR2 FYEKMQ (reference sequence). As DNA, the CDR3 is TGTGCCAGCAGCTTAGCCGGTTCGTCTGAAAAACTGTTTTTT. Translated, it gives CASSLAGSSEKLFF.

The rearrangement joins TRBV6-6 to TRBJ1-1; no definite D call. Trimming shortened V by 0 bases and J by 10 bases, and 6 bases separated the two germline ends. Per germline, CDR1 MNHNY and CDR2 SVGAGI (reference sequence). The CDR3 runs 11 residues. For the CDR3, the DNA is TGTGCCAGCAGTTACTCGAGCTTAGCTTTCTTT. Amino acid sequence: CASSYSSLAFF.

This chain uses TRBV4-1 with TRBJ1-3; D might be TRBD1 (6 bases). V dropped 4 bases and J dropped 2 bases, with 15 bases sitting between them. Looked up from germline, CDR1 is MGHRA and CDR2 is YSYEKL. This CDR3 spans 16 amino acids. The CDR3 DNA sequence: TGCGCCAGCAGCCCTCGCCCAGGGGATCCTGGAAACACCATATATTTT. This gives the protein CASSPRPGDPGNTIYF.

The V gene is TRBV4-1, the J gene TRBJ1-6; D uncertain. CDR1 is MGHRA and CDR2 is YSYEKL in the germline V gene. This CDR3 spans 15 amino acids. Trimming took off 6 bases at V and 10 bases at J, with 19 bases between the two ends. The CDR3 spells CASRPDKTSLSPLHF. The DNA of the CDR3 is TGCGCCAGCAGACCAGACAAGACGTCCCTCTCACCCCTCCACTTT.

This clone was detected once. The chain combines TRBV7-9 with TRBJ1-1; D is uncertain. The CDR3 spans 11 residues. In germline, CDR1 is SEHNR, CDR2 FQNEAQ (reference sequence). The V end lost 5 bases, the J end lost 4 bases, and 5 bases lay between the germline ends. The CDR3, as DNA: TGTGCCAGCAGCCCTTCCACTGAAGCTTTCTTT. This encodes CASSPSTEAFF.

This chain joins TRBV10-3 and TRBJ2-5; 7 bases line up with TRBD2. Germline-derived CDR1 and CDR2 are ENHRY and SYGVKD. Unmatched junction bases numbered 3, after V lost 4 bases and J lost 1 base. CDR3 length: 14 residues. The CDR3 spells CAISGAGAQETQYF. CDR3 in DNA: TGTGCCATCAGTGGGGCGGGAGCCCAAGAGACCCAGTACTTC.

This chain uses TRBV29-1 with TRBJ2-1, with D possibly matching TRBD2 (7 bases). The germline V and J ends were trimmed by 6 bases and 0 bases, with 18 bases remaining between them. CDR1 and CDR2 from the germline V gene are SQVTM and ANQGSEA. The CDR3 is 16 amino acids. CDR3 residues: CSVGEGGGTSYNEQFF. The CDR3 nucleotides read TGCAGCGTCGGGGAAGGGGGGGGGACCTCCTACAATGAGCAGTTCTTC.

The chain links TRBV6-2 or TRBV6-3 to TRBJ1-4; 8 bases fit TRBD1. CDR1 is MNHEY, CDR2 SVGEGT, per germline. This CDR3 spans 15 amino acids. Trimming took 4 bases from V and 7 from J; bases not matched to a gene: 8. CDR3 DNA: TGTGCCAGCAGTTGGTCTACAGGGGGAGGTGAAAAACTGTTTTTT. It specifies CASSWSTGGGEKLFF.

The chain recombines TRBV28 with TRBJ2-5; 13 bases match TRBD2. CDR3 length: 15 amino acids. V shed 5 bases and J 7 bases; nucleotides not matched to a gene: 7. Germline assignment: CDR1 MDHEN and CDR2 SYDVKM. CDR3: CASSPTSGRSGTQYF. The DNA of the CDR3 is TGTGCCAGCAGTCCGACTAGCGGGAGGAGTGGGACCCAGTACTTC.

The chain combines TRBV30 with TRBJ1-2, with a possible D match to TRBD1 (5 bases). Trimming cost V 1 base and J 4 bases, with 16 bases left between them. CDR3 length equals 15 residues. Germline V gene sequence: CDR1 GTSNPN, CDR2 SVGIG (reference sequence). The CDR3 coding sequence is TGTGCCTGGAGTGCCGGTTTGGGGGGAGTCTATGGCTACACCTTC. Its translation is CAWSAGLGGVYGYTF. Variable domain in full (rest from reference TRBV30 and TRBJ1-2): SQTIHQWPATLVQPVGSPLSLECTVEGTSNPNLYWYRQAAGRGLQLLFYSVGIGQISSEVPQNLSASRPQDRQFILSSKKLLLSDSGFYLCAWSAGLGGVYGYTFGSGTRLTVV.

This chain connects TRBV6-5 to TRBJ1-5, with 9 bases aligning to TRBD1. Germline CDR1 and CDR2: MNHEY and SVGAGI. The CDR3 has 14 amino acids. J lost 7 bases, V lost 11 bases, and 12 bases had no gene match. CDR3: CASGSTGGEQPQHF. For the CDR3, the DNA is TGTGCCTCCGGTTCTACAGGGGGCGAACAGCCCCAGCATTTT.

This rearrangement joins TRBV5-6 to TRBJ2-3; D possibly uses TRBD1 or TRBD2 (5 bases each). The germline V gene encodes CDR1 SGHDT and CDR2 YYEEEE. This CDR3 contains 13 residues. V dropped 2 bases and J dropped 3 bases, with 7 bases sitting between them. CDR3 nucleotides: TGTGCCAGCAGCTTTTGGGGGACAGATACGCAGTATTTT. Translation: CASSFWGTDTQYF.

This clone was recorded at least ten times. Other DNA sequences in the sample encode the same CDR3. The V call is TRBV23-1, the J call TRBJ2-7; 7 nucleotides align to TRBD2. TRBV23-1 is an ORF, and what it does is uncertain. CDR3 length equals 16 residues. Trimming cost V 0 bases and J 6 bases; bases outside gene matches: 11. CDR3 in amino acids: CASSQSIQRGPLEQYF. The DNA for the CDR3 is TGCGCCAGCAGTCAATCAATCCAGCGGGGTCCTCTCGAGCAGTACTTC.

The chain carries TRBV7-2 and TRBJ2-1, with TRBD1 matching 7 bases. Trimming cost V 1 base and J 8 bases; bases outside gene matches: 8. This CDR3 contains 15 residues. Germline CDR1 is SGHTA and CDR2 is FQGNSA. CDR3 nucleotides: TGTGCCAGCAGCTTAGTAGACAGGGCGCGGTATGAGCAGTTCTTC. Translated: CASSLVDRARYEQFF. The entire variable domain, with the rest obtained from reference TRBV7-2 and TRBJ2-1, is as follows: GAGVSQSPSNKVTEKGKDVELRCDPISGHTALYWYRQSLGQGLEFLIYFQGNSAPDKSGLPSDRFSAERTGGSVSTLTIQRTQQEDSAVYLCASSLVDRARYEQFFGPGTRLTVL.

The chain has TRBV18 and TRBJ1-4; TRBD1 matches at 7 bases. Germline CDR1 and CDR2: KGHSH and LQKENI. Losses at the gene ends were 1 base for V and 1 base for J; bases not matched to a gene: 3. The CDR3 length is 16 residues. DNA of the CDR3: TGTGCCAGCTCACCACAAGGGGGCGTAACTAATGAAAAACTGTTTTTT. Encoded protein: CASSPQGGVTNEKLFF.

V is TRBV27 and J is TRBJ2-5; TRBD2 might be the D (5 bases). Trimming left V 5 bases short and J 1 base short, with 14 bases between. The germline V gene encodes CDR1 MNHEY and CDR2 SMNVEV (reference sequence). This CDR3 region has 15 residues. The CDR3 nucleotides are TGTGCCAGCAGTCCCCTAGGCCGGGGCCAAGAGACCCAGTACTTC. Protein sequence: CASSPLGRGQETQYF.

The V call is TRBV6-6, the J call TRBJ2-7; D gene uncertain. The germline gives CDR1 MNHNY, CDR2 SVGAGI (reference sequence). Trimming removed 2 bases at V and 4 bases at J, with 9 bases between. This CDR3 comprises 13 residues. The CDR3 coding sequence is TGTGCCAGCAGTTACGACGGCGAGTACGAGCAGTACTTC. It translates to CASSYDGEYEQYF.

The chain combines TRBV7-9 with TRBJ1-5; 10 positions agree with TRBD1. This CDR3 has 16 residues. Germline lookup yields CDR1 SEHNR and CDR2 FQNEAQ (reference sequence). Losses at the gene ends were 4 bases for V and 5 bases for J; bases not matched to a gene: 8. CDR3 sequence reads: CASSSGTGVRDQPQHF. CDR3 coding DNA: TGTGCCAGCAGCTCCGGGACAGGGGTCCGGGATCAGCCCCAGCATTTT.